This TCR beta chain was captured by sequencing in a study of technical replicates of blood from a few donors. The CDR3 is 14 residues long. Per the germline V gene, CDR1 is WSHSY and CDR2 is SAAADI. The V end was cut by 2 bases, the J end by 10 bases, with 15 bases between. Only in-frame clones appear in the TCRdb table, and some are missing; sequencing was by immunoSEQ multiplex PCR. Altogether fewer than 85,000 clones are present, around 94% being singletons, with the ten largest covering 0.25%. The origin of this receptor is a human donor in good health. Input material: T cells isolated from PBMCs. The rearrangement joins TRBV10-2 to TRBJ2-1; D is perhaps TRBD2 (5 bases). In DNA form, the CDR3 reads TGCGCCAGCAGTGAGACCTCCCTAGCAGCAGAGCAGTTCTTC. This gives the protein CASSETSLAAEQFF.